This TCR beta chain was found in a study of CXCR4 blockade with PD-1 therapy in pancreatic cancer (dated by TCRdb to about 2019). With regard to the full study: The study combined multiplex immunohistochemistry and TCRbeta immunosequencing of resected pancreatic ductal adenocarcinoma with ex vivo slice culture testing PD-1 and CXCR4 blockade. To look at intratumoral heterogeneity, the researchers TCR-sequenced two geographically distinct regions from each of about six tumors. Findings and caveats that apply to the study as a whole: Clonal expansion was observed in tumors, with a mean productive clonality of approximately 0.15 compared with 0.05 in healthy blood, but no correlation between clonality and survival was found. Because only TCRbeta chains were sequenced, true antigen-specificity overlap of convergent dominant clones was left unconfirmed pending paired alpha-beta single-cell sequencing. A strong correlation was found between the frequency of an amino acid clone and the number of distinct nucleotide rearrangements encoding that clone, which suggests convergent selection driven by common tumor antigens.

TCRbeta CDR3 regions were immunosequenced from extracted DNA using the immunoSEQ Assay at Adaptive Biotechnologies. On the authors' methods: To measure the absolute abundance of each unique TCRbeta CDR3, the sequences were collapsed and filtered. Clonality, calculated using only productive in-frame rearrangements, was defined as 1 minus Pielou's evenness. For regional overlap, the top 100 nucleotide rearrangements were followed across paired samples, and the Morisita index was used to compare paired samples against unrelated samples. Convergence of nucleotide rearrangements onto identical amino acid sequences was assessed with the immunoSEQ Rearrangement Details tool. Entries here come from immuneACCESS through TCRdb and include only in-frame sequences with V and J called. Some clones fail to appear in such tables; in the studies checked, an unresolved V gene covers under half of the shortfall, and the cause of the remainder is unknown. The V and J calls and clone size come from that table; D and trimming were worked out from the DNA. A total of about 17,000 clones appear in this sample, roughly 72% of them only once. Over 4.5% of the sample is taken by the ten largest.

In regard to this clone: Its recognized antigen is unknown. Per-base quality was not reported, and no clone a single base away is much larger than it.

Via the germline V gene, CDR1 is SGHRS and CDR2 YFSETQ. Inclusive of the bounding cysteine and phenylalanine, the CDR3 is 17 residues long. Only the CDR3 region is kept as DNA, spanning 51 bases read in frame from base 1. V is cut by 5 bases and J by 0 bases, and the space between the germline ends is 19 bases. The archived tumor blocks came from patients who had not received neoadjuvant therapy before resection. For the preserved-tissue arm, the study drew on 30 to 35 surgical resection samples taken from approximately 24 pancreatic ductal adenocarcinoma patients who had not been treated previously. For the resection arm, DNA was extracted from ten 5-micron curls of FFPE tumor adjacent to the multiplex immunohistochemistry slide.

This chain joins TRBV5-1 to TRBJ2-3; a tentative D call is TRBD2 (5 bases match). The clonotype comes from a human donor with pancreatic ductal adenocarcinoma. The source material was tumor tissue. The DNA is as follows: TGCGCCAGCAGTCCTCAACTAGTCCCGTTTAGCACAGATACGCAGTATTTT. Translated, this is CASSPQLVPFSTDTQYF. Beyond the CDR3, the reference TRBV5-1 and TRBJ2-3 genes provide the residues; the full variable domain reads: KAGVTQTPRYLIKTRGQQVTLSCSPISGHRSVSWYQQTPGQGLQFLFEYFSETQRNKGNFPGRFSGRQFSNSRSEMNVSTLELGDSALYLCASSPQLVPFSTDTQYFGPGTRLTVL.